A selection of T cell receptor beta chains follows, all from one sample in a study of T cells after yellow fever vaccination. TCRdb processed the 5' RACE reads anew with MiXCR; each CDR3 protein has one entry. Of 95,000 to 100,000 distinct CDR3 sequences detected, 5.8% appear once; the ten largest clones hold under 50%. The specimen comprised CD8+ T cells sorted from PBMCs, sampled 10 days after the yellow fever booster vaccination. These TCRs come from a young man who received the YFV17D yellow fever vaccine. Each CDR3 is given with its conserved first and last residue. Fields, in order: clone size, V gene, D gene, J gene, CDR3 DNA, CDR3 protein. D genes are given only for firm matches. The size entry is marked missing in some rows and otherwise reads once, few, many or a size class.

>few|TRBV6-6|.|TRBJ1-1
TGTGCCAGCAGTTACGGGGAAGCTTTCTTT
CASSYGEAFF
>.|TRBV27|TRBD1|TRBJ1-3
TGTGCCAGCAGGCTAACAGGGGAATACGGAAACACCATATATTTT
CASRLTGEYGNTIYF
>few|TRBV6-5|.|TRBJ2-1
TGTGCCAGCAGTTACGGCGTCCATGAGCAGTTCTTC
CASSYGVHEQFF
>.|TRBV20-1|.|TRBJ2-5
TGCAGTGCTAGAGATGATACAGGGCAAGAGACCCAGTACTTC
CSARDDTGQETQYF
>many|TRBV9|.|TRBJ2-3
TGTGCCAGCAGCGCCCCCTGGGGGAGCACAGATACGCAGTATTTT
CASSAPWGSTDTQYF
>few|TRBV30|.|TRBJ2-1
TGTGCCTGGAGTAGTGGGGGGCAGAATGAGCAGTTCTTC
CAWSSGGQNEQFF
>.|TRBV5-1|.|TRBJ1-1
TGCGCCAGCAGCCCATATCGGGGGAACACTGAAGCTTTCTTT
CASSPYRGNTEAFF
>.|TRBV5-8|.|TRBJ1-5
TGTGCCAGCAGCTTCCGATCCCCGGTGGGGTATGGCAATCAGCCCCAGCATTTT
CASSFRSPVGYGNQPQHF
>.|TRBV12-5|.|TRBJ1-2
TGTGCTAGTGGTACGGGACTGATCTATGGCTACACCTTC
CASGTGLIYGYTF
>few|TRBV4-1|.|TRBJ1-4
TGCGCCAGCAGCCAAGATTCGTTCGGGGATGAAAAACTGTTTTTT
CASSQDSFGDEKLFF
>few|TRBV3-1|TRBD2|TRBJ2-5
TGTGCCAGCAGCCACCGCCCGGGACTAGCGGGGGGGCCCGCCCAAGAGACCCAGTACTTC
CASSHRPGLAGGPAQETQYF
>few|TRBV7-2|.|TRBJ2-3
TGTGCCAGCAGCTTAGCGGGGCACTTAAGAGATACGCAGTATTTT
CASSLAGHLRDTQYF
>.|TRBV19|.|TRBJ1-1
TGTGCCAGTTTGGAACTAGGCGGGAACACTGAAGCTTTCTTT
CASLELGGNTEAFF
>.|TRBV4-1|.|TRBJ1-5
TGCGCCAGCAGCCAACGCATTGGCCCGCAGCCCCAGCATTTT
CASSQRIGPQPQHF
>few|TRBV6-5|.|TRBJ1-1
TGTGCCAGCAGTTACCAGGGACTCCTTAACACTGAAGCTTTCTTT
CASSYQGLLNTEAFF
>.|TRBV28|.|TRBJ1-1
TGTGCCAGCAGTTTCAAGGGTCACACTGAAGCTTTCTTT
CASSFKGHTEAFF
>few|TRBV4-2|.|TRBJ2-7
TGTGCCAGCAGCCAAGAAGAACAGTTCTACGAGCAGTACTTC
CASSQEEQFYEQYF
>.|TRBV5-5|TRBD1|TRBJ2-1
TGTGCCAGCAGCTTGGCCAAGACAGGGAATGAGCAGTTCTTC
CASSLAKTGNEQFF
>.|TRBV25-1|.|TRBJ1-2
TGTGCCAGCAGTGAAGAAACTAACTATGGCTACACCTTC
CASSEETNYGYTF
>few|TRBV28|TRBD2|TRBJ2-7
TGTGCCAGCAGTTTCCCCGGGGGGAGCTCCTACGAGCAGTACTTC
CASSFPGGSSYEQYF
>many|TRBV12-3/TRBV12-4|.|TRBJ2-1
TGTGCCAGCAGTTTGTCAGCCTTGGGTGGTGAGCAGTTCTTC
CASSLSALGGEQFF
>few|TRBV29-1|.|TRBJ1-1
TGCAGCGTTGTCGGGGAGGCAGGCACTGAAGCTTTCTTT
CSVVGEAGTEAFF
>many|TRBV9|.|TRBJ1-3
TGTGCCAGCAGCGTAGAGGTCGGGGCTGGAAACACCATATATTTT
CASSVEVGAGNTIYF
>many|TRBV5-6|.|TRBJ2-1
TGTGCCAGCAGCTTGGACAGTCCCAATGAGCAGTTCTTC
CASSLDSPNEQFF
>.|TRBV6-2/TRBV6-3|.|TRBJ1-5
TGTGCCAGCAGTGACCGGGACAAGATCCGAGTGGGGAATCAGCCCCAGCATTTT
CASSDRDKIRVGNQPQHF
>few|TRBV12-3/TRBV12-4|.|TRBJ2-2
TGTGCCAGCACCCCGACAGGGAACACCGGGGAGCTGTTTTTT
CASTPTGNTGELFF
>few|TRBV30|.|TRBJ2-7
TGTGCCTGGAGTGTAGGCCCGGCCGAGCAGTACTTC
CAWSVGPAEQYF
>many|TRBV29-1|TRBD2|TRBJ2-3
TGCAGCGTTGAAGAATGGACTAGCGGGGGCCGGGCGACAGATACGCAGTATTTT
CSVEEWTSGGRATDTQYF
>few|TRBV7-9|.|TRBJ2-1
TGTGCCAGCAGCTTAGGGGTTGTCGAGCAGTTCTTC
CASSLGVVEQFF
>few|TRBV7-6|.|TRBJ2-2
TGTGCCAGCAGCTTAGCCTCGGGGGTGGTAATCGCGAACACCGGGGAGCTGTTTTTT
CASSLASGVVIANTGELFF
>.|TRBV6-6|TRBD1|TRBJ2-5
TGTGCCAGCAGCTCAGGGGGCTGGTATGAGACCCAGTACTTC
CASSSGGWYETQYF
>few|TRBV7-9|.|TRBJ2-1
TGTGCCAGCAGCTTAGTGGCGCGGGCCAACAATGAGCAGTTCTTC
CASSLVARANNEQFF
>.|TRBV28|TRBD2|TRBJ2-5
TGTGCCAGCAGTTTAGGACTAGCGGGGAGCCAAGAGACCCAGTACTTC
CASSLGLAGSQETQYF
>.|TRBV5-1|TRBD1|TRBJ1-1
TGCGCCAGCAGCCCCCGGGGACAGGAGAACACTGAAGCTTCCTTT
CASSPRGQENTEASF
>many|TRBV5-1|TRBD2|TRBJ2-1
TGCGCCAGCAGCTCGGCCAGGACTAGCGGGACCTACAATGAGCAGTTCTTC
CASSSARTSGTYNEQFF
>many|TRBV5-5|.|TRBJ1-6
TGTGCCAGCAGCTTGGAACAGATACATAATTCACCCCTCCACTTT
CASSLEQIHNSPLHF
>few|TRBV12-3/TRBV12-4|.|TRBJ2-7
TGTGCCAGCAGTTCCATAGGGGGAGGCTACGAGCAGTACTTC
CASSSIGGGYEQYF
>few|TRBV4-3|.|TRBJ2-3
TGCGCCAGCAGCCAAGGCACAGGGTTAGATACGCAGTATTTT
CASSQGTGLDTQYF
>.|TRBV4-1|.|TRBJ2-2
TGCGCCAGCAGCCCGTTAGGAGGGGGATACACCGGGGAGCTGTTTTTT
CASSPLGGGYTGELFF
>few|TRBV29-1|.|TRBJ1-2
TGCAGCGTTGCGGGCTACACCTTC
CSVAGYTF
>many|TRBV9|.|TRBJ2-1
TGTGCCAGCAGCTTAACTGGGGGATACAATGAGCAGTTCTTC
CASSLTGGYNEQFF
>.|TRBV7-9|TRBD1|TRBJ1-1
TGTGCCGGCAGCCCCCGGGGGACAGGCACTGAAGCTTTCTTT
CAGSPRGTGTEAFF